A selection of T cell receptor beta chains follows, all from one sample in a study of CD8 T cells in ankylosing spondylitis. TCRdb independently ran MiXCR on the 5' RACE reads; one entry per CDR3 protein. The sample has over 130,000 distinct CDR3 sequences, roughly 44% seen once. The sequenced material came from synovial fluid, either unsorted or a sorted T cell fraction (not recorded which). Source of these receptors: a male donor with ankylosing spondylitis. Both conserved end residues are part of each CDR3. D genes are given only for firm matches. Size values are once, few and many counts, or a class for expanded clones, and some rows have none.

TRBV2	TRBD1	TRBJ2-2	NA	TGTGCCAGTCAGACAGGGTTCACCGGGGAGCTGTTTTTT	CASQTGFTGELFF
TRBV19	TRBD2	TRBJ2-1	NA	TGTGCCAGTAGTATTCAGGGACTAGCGGGAGGGTTCGTGGATGAGCAGTTCTTC	CASSIQGLAGGFVDEQFF
TRBV20-1	NA	TRBJ1-5	NA	TGCAGTGCTAGAGGCCGCATCGGGAAGAAGAGCAATCAGCCCCAGCATTTT	CSARGRIGKKSNQPQHF
TRBV10-3	NA	TRBJ1-5	NA	TGTGCCATCAGTGAGGATGTATCCAATCAGCCCCAGCATTTT	CAISEDVSNQPQHF
TRBV7-2	NA	TRBJ2-4	many	TGTGCCAGCAGCCTCAAGCTACTAGCCAAAAACATTCAGTACTTC	CASSLKLLAKNIQYF
TRBV20-1	NA	TRBJ2-6	NA	TGCAGTGCTAAGTTGTTTAAAGTTTCTGGGGCCAACGTCCTGACTTTC	CSAKLFKVSGANVLTF
TRBV11-1	NA	TRBJ1-2	few	TGTGCCAGCAGCTCGGAAGCTAACTATGGCTACACCTTC	CASSSEANYGYTF
TRBV29-1	NA	TRBJ2-7	few	TGCAGCGTTGTCGGGCAGGACGCCTACGAGCAGTACTTC	CSVVGQDAYEQYF
TRBV7-3	NA	TRBJ1-1	once	TGTGCCAGCCAATCAGGGTTGAACACTGAAGCTTTCTTT	CASQSGLNTEAFF
TRBV2	TRBD2	TRBJ2-2	NA	TGTGCCCGCAGTCCCAAGGTGACTAGCGGGCGATACACCGGGGAGCTGTTTTTT	CARSPKVTSGRYTGELFF
TRBV4-1	NA	TRBJ2-2	few	TGCGCCAGCAGCCACCTCCCCCAGGGGTTCGGAACCGGGGAGCTGTTTTTT	CASSHLPQGFGTGELFF
TRBV6-5	NA	TRBJ2-7	NA	TGTGCCAGCAGTTACTCGAACCCACACGGGCGCTTCTACGAGCAGTACTTC	CASSYSNPHGRFYEQYF
TRBV4-1	NA	TRBJ1-3	NA	TGCGCCAGCAGCCAAAAGGGAAACACCATATATTTT	CASSQKGNTIYF
TRBV18	NA	TRBJ2-1	few	TGTGCCAGCTCACCGGGCAACAATGAGCAGTTCTTC	CASSPGNNEQFF
TRBV11-2	TRBD1	TRBJ1-1	NA	TGTGCCAGCACTCCCTGGGACAGGTCAGGGACTGAAGCTTTCTTT	CASTPWDRSGTEAFF
TRBV6-2/TRBV6-3	NA	TRBJ2-7	NA	TGTGCCAGCAGCCTACTAGAACCTTCCTACGAGCAGTACTTC	CASSLLEPSYEQYF
TRBV6-1	NA	TRBJ1-4	NA	TGTGCCAGCAGTGAAGCGGGGGGGAATGAAAAACTGTTTTTT	CASSEAGGNEKLFF
TRBV6-1	NA	TRBJ1-1	NA	TGTGCCAGCAATGAACCTCAGGGACCTGAAGCTTTCTTT	CASNEPQGPEAFF
TRBV10-3	TRBD1	TRBJ2-2	NA	TGTGCCATCAATCCTATGGACAGGGCTAACACCGGGGAGCTGTTTTTT	CAINPMDRANTGELFF
TRBV28	TRBD1	TRBJ1-6	NA	TGTGCCAGCAGTTTGTGTGATTGTAGGGGACAGGGAAGTCCACCCCTCCACTTT	CASSLCDCRGQGSPPLHF
TRBV28	TRBD1	TRBJ1-4	NA	TGTGCCAGCAGTGACGAGACAGGGCGGAGTGAAAAACTGTTTTTT	CASSDETGRSEKLFF
TRBV19	NA	TRBJ1-5	few	TGTGCCAGTACCTCAAGGGAGGTTGGTTATAGCAATCAGCCCCAGCATTTT	CASTSREVGYSNQPQHF
TRBV18	NA	TRBJ1-6	many	TGTGCCAGCTCACCAGGGGCTTTCGCAACAGATAATTCACCCCTCCACTTT	CASSPGAFATDNSPLHF
TRBV4-1	TRBD1	TRBJ2-5	NA	TGCGCCAGCAGCCACCTAACAGGGGGCCTGGGAGAGACCCAGTACTTC	CASSHLTGGLGETQYF
TRBV7-9	NA	TRBJ2-7	NA	TGTGCCAGCAGCCCCTACGAGCAGTACTTC	CASSPYEQYF
TRBV12-3/TRBV12-4	NA	TRBJ1-2	NA	TGTGCCAGCAGTTTGGGCTGGCTGGGGAATGGCTACACCTTC	CASSLGWLGNGYTF
TRBV12-3/TRBV12-4	NA	TRBJ1-2	NA	TGTGCCAGCAGTTTTACAGGGACTAACTATGGCTACACCTTC	CASSFTGTNYGYTF
TRBV5-1	NA	TRBJ2-7	NA	TGCGCCAGCAGCTTGGCGCAGATAAAAATCGGCGAGCAGTACTTC	CASSLAQIKIGEQYF
TRBV9	TRBD1	TRBJ1-1	few	TGTGCCAGCAGCCCTGGACAGGAGAACACTGAAGCTTTCTTT	CASSPGQENTEAFF
TRBV11-1	TRBD2	TRBJ2-1	few	TGTGCCAGCAGCTTAGGAAGCGGGAGGCGCAATGAGCAGTTCTTC	CASSLGSGRRNEQFF
TRBV7-9	NA	TRBJ2-5	few	TGTGCCAGCAGCTTACTGGGCGGCCAAGAGACCCAGTACTTC	CASSLLGGQETQYF
TRBV12-3/TRBV12-4	NA	TRBJ1-2	NA	TGTGCCAGCAGTTTAGTCCACAGGGTTAACTATGGCTACACCTTC	CASSLVHRVNYGYTF
TRBV28	TRBD2	TRBJ2-7	NA	TGTGCCAGCAGTTTCCCTCCTAGCGGGGGTTTTTACGAGCAGTACTTC	CASSFPPSGGFYEQYF
TRBV11-2	NA	TRBJ2-7	NA	TGTGCCAGCAGCTCCTTGAGGCCAAGTGGGTACGAGCAGTACTTC	CASSSLRPSGYEQYF
TRBV5-1	NA	TRBJ2-5	NA	TGCGCCAGCAGCTTCTTCCCGGGTGGGGAGACCCAGTACTTC	CASSFFPGGETQYF
TRBV7-8	NA	TRBJ1-2	few	TGTGCCAGCAGCCCTCACCTCAGACGCAGCTATGGCTACACCTTC	CASSPHLRRSYGYTF
TRBV20-1	NA	TRBJ1-5	few	TGCAGTGCTAGTAGTAGCAATCAGCCCCAGCATTTT	CSASSSNQPQHF
TRBV28	NA	TRBJ2-3	NA	TGTGCCAGCAGTTTGGGGGTTAGGACGACAGATACGCAGTATTTT	CASSLGVRTTDTQYF
TRBV19	NA	TRBJ2-7	NA	TGTGCCAGTAGTAGGGCTATCTCCTACGAGCAGTACTTC	CASSRAISYEQYF
TRBV27	NA	TRBJ2-3	few	TGTGCCAGCAGTTCGCTTTTTTCTAGCGCCGGAGATACGCAGTATTTT	CASSSLFSSAGDTQYF
TRBV20-1	NA	TRBJ2-1	once	TGCAGTGCCCCGTGCTACCCGTCTAGCTCCTACAATGAGCAGTTCTTC	CSAPCYPSSSYNEQFF
TRBV12-3/TRBV12-4	NA	TRBJ1-2	many	TGTGCCAGCGGGACGGAGAACTATGGCTACACCTTC	CASGTENYGYTF
TRBV5-6	NA	TRBJ1-2	NA	TGTGCCAGCAGCTTGGTGGGGGCGTATGGCTACACCTTC	CASSLVGAYGYTF
TRBV7-9	NA	TRBJ2-7	NA	TGTGCCAGCAGCTTAGAGGAGACAGCTTCCCAAGACGAGCAGTACTTC	CASSLEETASQDEQYF
TRBV29-1	NA	TRBJ2-7	NA	TGCAGCGTTGAGGGGTCGGACAGCTCCTACGAGCAGTACTTC	CSVEGSDSSYEQYF
TRBV28	NA	TRBJ2-6	NA	TGTGCCAGCAGTTGGGGCACCGTCTCTGGGGCCAACGTCCTGACTTTC	CASSWGTVSGANVLTF
TRBV11-2	TRBD2	TRBJ2-3	NA	TGTGCCAGCAGCGGACCGGGACTAGCGGGAGTAAGGACAGATACGCAGTATTTT	CASSGPGLAGVRTDTQYF
TRBV10-3	NA	TRBJ1-2	few	TGTGCCATCACTGGGGGGCCTCTGGGAGATGGCTACACCTTC	CAITGGPLGDGYTF
TRBV5-4	NA	TRBJ2-1	few	TGTGCCAGCAGCTTGGACTTAAATGAGCAGTTCTTC	CASSLDLNEQFF
TRBV7-9	TRBD2	TRBJ2-7	NA	TGTGCCCCCAGCTTAGCAGCGGGAGGGACCTACGAGCAGTACTTC	CAPSLAAGGTYEQYF
TRBV20-1	NA	TRBJ1-1	NA	TGCAGTGCTAGGACATATGTGAACACTGAAGCTTTCTTT	CSARTYVNTEAFF
TRBV12-3/TRBV12-4	NA	TRBJ2-7	many	TGTGCCAGCAGTTGGCAAGCAACCACCTACGAGCAGTACTTC	CASSWQATTYEQYF
TRBV12-3/TRBV12-4	NA	TRBJ1-5	NA	TGTGCCAGCAGTTTAAATACAGTCTATCAGCCCCAGCATTTT	CASSLNTVYQPQHF
TRBV6-2/TRBV6-3	TRBD2	TRBJ2-2	NA	TGTGCCAGCAGACCCCTAGCGGGGGGAGACACCGGGGAGCTGTTTTTT	CASRPLAGGDTGELFF
TRBV20-1	NA	TRBJ2-5	once	TGCAGTGCCCCCCGTGGGCTCTGGACCCAGTACTTC	CSAPRGLWTQYF
TRBV19	TRBD1	TRBJ2-5	NA	TGTGCCAGTAGTACGAAACAGGGGTGGGAGACCCAGTACTTC	CASSTKQGWETQYF
TRBV29-1	NA	TRBJ1-2	NA	TGCAGCGTTGAAACCCTAATTCCTGGCTACACCTTC	CSVETLIPGYTF
TRBV20-1	TRBD2	TRBJ2-7	many	TGCAGTGCTAGAGCGGCTTTAGCGGGAGACGCTGGCGAGCAGTACTTC	CSARAALAGDAGEQYF